The 17 T cell receptor beta chains below come from one sample, sequenced in a study of sequential checkpoint blockade in melanoma. This sample's treatment: randomized to nivolumab then ipilimumab (arm A) or the reverse (arm B). Method: immunoSEQ multiplex PCR; TCRdb's copy keeps in-frame clones and lacks some. The data contain approximately 8,800 clones, just under 60% of them seen just once; the ten biggest clones take up 35% to 50%. This sample comprised CD8+ T cells sorted from blood (inferred from file names), obtained from a patient given nivolumab and ipilimumab in sequence. Every receptor here comes from a human donor with melanoma.

V gene TRBV30 combines with J gene TRBJ2-7; D may be TRBD1 (6 bases). Germline CDR1 reads GTSNPN; CDR2 reads SVGIG (reference sequence). CDR3 length: 14 residues. Trimming removed 1 base from V and 4 bases from J, with 14 bases in between. CDR3 protein: CAWSGQGRRYEQYF. CDR3 DNA: TGTGCCTGGAGTGGCCAGGGGAGAAGATACGAGCAGTACTTC. Full variable domain (remainder filled in from reference TRBV30 and TRBJ2-7): SQTIHQWPATLVQPVGSPLSLECTVEGTSNPNLYWYRQAAGRGLQLLFYSVGIGQISSEVPQNLSASRPQDRQFILSSKKLLLSDSGFYLCAWSGQGRRYEQYFGPGTRLTVT.

The chain uses TRBV4-1 and TRBJ1-2; D is undetermined. There are 15 residues in the CDR3. Between the trimmed V and J ends, which lost 0 bases and 0 bases, there was a span of 8 bases. Per germline, CDR1 MGHRA and CDR2 YSYEKL. CDR3 amino acids: CASSQDVSTNYGYTF. CDR3 DNA: TGCGCCAGCAGCCAAGATGTTAGTACTAACTATGGCTACACCTTC.

This clone was counted only a few times. The J gene is TRBJ1-2, the V gene TRBV2; the match to TRBD1 covers 9 bases. Germline V gives CDR1 SNHLY, CDR2 FYNNEI. V shed 8 bases, J shed 5 bases, and the junction held 12 bases outside the gene matches. The CDR3 runs to 15 residues. The CDR3 loop is CASFAPGQGSYGYTF. CDR3 DNA: TGTGCCAGCTTTGCACCGGGACAGGGCTCGTATGGCTACACCTTC.

This sequence joins TRBV27 and TRBJ1-2; tentative D call: TRBD1 (6 bases). Germline CDR1 reads MNHEY; CDR2 reads SMNVEV (reference sequence). This CDR3 region has 16 residues. Trimming cost V 2 bases and J 3 bases, with 16 bases left between them. The CDR3 protein is CASSLTHRVWDYGYTF. CDR3 bases: TGTGCCAGCAGTTTAACCCACAGGGTCTGGGACTATGGCTACACCTTC.

This clone was counted only a few times. The chain has TRBV5-1 and TRBJ1-3; 9 positions agree with TRBD1. Germline trimming cut 4 bases from V and 0 bases from J; bases unmatched to any gene: 8. The germline CDR1 and CDR2 sequences are SGHRS and YFSETQ. CDR3 length equals 17 residues. The CDR3 sequence: CASSLMGQGFSGNTIYF. The CDR3 region has the DNA TGCGCCAGCAGCCTAATGGGACAGGGCTTCTCTGGAAACACCATATATTTT.

This clone has just a few counts. This chain connects TRBV4-2 to TRBJ1-4, with 12 positions matching TRBD1. This CDR3 has 18 amino acids. Looked up from germline, CDR1 is LGHNA and CDR2 is YNFKEQ. Trimming cost V 4 bases and J 7 bases; bases outside gene matches: 13. The CDR3 protein is CASSPASGTGGAGEKLFF. The CDR3 DNA reads as TGTGCCAGCAGCCCCGCCTCCGGGACAGGGGGCGCCGGTGAAAAACTGTTTTTT.

CDR3 sequence (DNA): TGTGCCAGCAGGCCGGGACAGAGCAATCAGCCCCAGCATTTT. This sequence encodes CASRPGQSNQPQHF. The chain links TRBV28 to TRBJ1-5, with 7 positions matching TRBD1. The CDR3 has 14 residues. The junction had 3 bases not matched to a gene; V was cut back by 6 bases and J by 1 base. CDR1 is MDHEN and CDR2 is SYDVKM in the germline V gene.

The genes are TRBV6-5 and TRBJ2-3, with 10 bases lining up with TRBD2. From germline, CDR1 is MNHEY and CDR2 SVGAGI. This CDR3 is built from 15 residues. Trimming removed 4 bases from V and 6 bases from J; junction bases left unmatched: 7. CDR3 amino acids: CASSFTSGVQDTQYF. Written as DNA, the CDR3 is TGTGCCAGCAGTTTCACTAGCGGGGTGCAGGATACGCAGTATTTT.

The chain links TRBV27 to TRBJ2-7; possibly TRBD1 for D (5 bases). The CDR3 has 15 amino acids. CDR1 MNHEY and CDR2 SMNVEV come from the germline V gene (reference sequence). The V end was cut by 2 bases, the J end by 3 bases, with 14 bases between. In nucleotides, the CDR3 is TGTGCCAGCAGTTTACAGGGATCGCCGAACTACGAGCAGTACTTC. Translated, it gives CASSLQGSPNYEQYF.

The chain recombines TRBV9 with TRBJ1-4, with unresolved D. The germline V gene encodes CDR1 SGDLS and CDR2 YYNGEE. The CDR3 has 16 residues. The V end lost 3 bases, the J end lost 0 bases, and 12 bases lay between the germline ends. CDR3: CASSGRDGATNEKLFF. In DNA form, the CDR3 reads TGTGCCAGCAGCGGGAGGGATGGTGCAACTAATGAAAAACTGTTTTTT.

V and J are TRBV7-9 and TRBJ2-5, with 10 positions matching TRBD1. Germline V gene data show CDR1 as SEHNR and CDR2 as FQNEAQ (reference sequence). The CDR3 contains 14 residues. Trimming cost V 5 bases and J 6 bases; bases outside gene matches: 6. Written as DNA, the CDR3 is TGTGCCAGCAGCCCCGGGACAGGGGTGAAGACCCAGTACTTC. Residues: CASSPGTGVKTQYF.

This chain links TRBV9 with TRBJ2-1; 7 nucleotides match TRBD1. Germline CDR1 is SGDLS and CDR2 is YYNGEE. V trimming: 3 bases; J trimming: 6 bases; junction bases outside the gene matches: 9. The CDR3 spans 15 residues. The CDR3 protein is CASSEKGTAINEQFF. The CDR3 nucleotides are TGTGCCAGCAGCGAGAAGGGGACAGCGATCAATGAGCAGTTCTTC.

The chain's CDR3 is CAWSVAGRGEQFF. The DNA for the CDR3 is TGTGCCTGGAGTGTAGCGGGGCGAGGTGAGCAGTTCTTC. V usage is TRBV30 and J usage is TRBJ2-1, with TRBD2 matching 7 bases. Germline lookup yields CDR1 GTSNPN and CDR2 SVGIG (reference sequence). After removal of 0 bases from V and 9 bases from J, the junction contained 5 bases not matched to a gene. CDR3 length equals 13 residues.

V gene TRBV10-2 combines with J gene TRBJ1-2, with 11 bases fitting TRBD1. After removal of 7 bases from V and 4 bases from J, the junction contained 5 bases not matched to a gene. In germline, CDR1 is WSHSY, CDR2 SAAADI. The CDR3 has 14 amino acids. The CDR3 reads CASTTGTGGYGYTF. CDR3 coding DNA: TGCGCCAGCACCACCGGGACAGGGGGCTATGGCTACACCTTC.

This clone is a singleton in its sample. This chain uses TRBV27 with TRBJ1-2, with 8 bases aligning to TRBD1. The V segment lost 2 bases and the J segment 4 bases; nucleotides outside the gene matches: 3. This CDR3 contains 14 residues. Germline V gene lookup returns CDR1 MNHEY and CDR2 SMNVEV (reference sequence). CDR3 region: CASSLQGAGYGYTF. CDR3 coding DNA: TGTGCCAGCAGTTTACAGGGGGCAGGCTATGGCTACACCTTC.

Sample share makes this clone medium-sized (0.01 to 0.1%). V and J are TRBV9 and TRBJ2-7, with 7 positions matching TRBD2. Germline trimming cut 4 bases from V and 2 bases from J; bases unmatched to any gene: 9. CDR3 length: 15 residues. CDR1 is SGDLS and CDR2 is YYNGEE in the germline V gene. This CDR3 reads CASSPMGGGTYEQYF. The CDR3 nucleotides read TGTGCCAGCAGCCCGATGGGGGGGGGAACCTACGAGCAGTACTTC.

This chain connects TRBV7-9 to TRBJ1-2; 8 positions match TRBD1. Trimming cost V 4 bases and J 0 bases; bases outside gene matches: 10. The germline V gene has CDR1 SEHNR and CDR2 FQNEAQ (reference sequence). The CDR3 contains 17 residues. CDR3 sequence reads: CASSWGTGHTTNYGYTF. The CDR3 coding sequence is TGTGCCAGCAGCTGGGGGACAGGCCATACAACTAACTATGGCTACACCTTC.